This TCR beta chain was sequenced in a study of blood T cell repertoires in COVID-19 (dated by TCRdb to the early 2020s). Regarding the research as a whole: Samples covering the acute and convalescent phases of COVID-19 were provided by collaborators in the United States, Italy and Spain. HLA class I and class II types, where available, came from metadata supplied by the sample provider rather than from assay-based typing. The prospective study material was composed of cDNA or gDNA derived from T cells, B-cell-depleted T cells, or PBMCs. Deeply sampled blood TCRbeta repertoires from subjects exposed to, actively infected with, or recovered from COVID-19 were included in the dataset. Samples were obtained from the ongoing ImmuneRACE study (first 160 participants) and from about 1,300 subjects provided by 6 global collaborators. The repertoires were released in a freely available public database meant as a resource for research on the immune response to SARS-CoV-2. A de-identified subject ID, COVID-19 status, age in years and sex were almost always included in the sample metadata.

Inclusive of the bounding cysteine and phenylalanine, the CDR3 is 16 residues long. Of the read, only the CDR3 DNA is kept; its 48 bases are in frame from base 1. Looking up the germline V gene yields CDR1 MNHEY and CDR2 SVGAGI. V and J lose 0 bases and 2 bases, and a span of 13 bases separates them. This clone was detected a few times. Its antigen specificity is not known. Per-nucleotide qualities are absent, and no much larger clonotype sits a single base away. TCRbeta CDR3 regions were amplified from genomic DNA using the immunoSEQ Assay, a bias-controlled multiplex PCR. Under the source paper's analysis protocol: Within the assay, amplification of reference gene primers was used to estimate how many nucleated cells each sample contained. Sequence reads were collapsed and filtered to measure the absolute abundance of every unique TCRbeta CDR3 rearrangement. Productive Simpson clonality was computed per sample as the square root of Simpson's diversity index over productive rearrangements. TCRdb took this table from immuneACCESS and kept in-frame rearrangements with V and J called. Such tables lack part of the clones; where checked against another copy, unresolved V genes explain under half of the gap, and the rest is unexplained. V and J calls plus clone size are reproduced from that table; the DNA served to infer D and trimming. The sample includes tens of thousands of clones, with 82% observed a single time. The ten top clones hold under 35% of the sample.

Whole blood was collected in K2EDTA tubes by collaborating institutions according to the institutions' own protocols. For TCRbeta analysis, collaborators shipped samples as frozen whole blood, isolated PBMCs, or DNA extracted from either of those sample types. Paper-wide results and their limitations: How much clinical and demographic metadata was included differed by source and by participant, and the metadata was provided uncurated.

This sequence originates from a human donor in a cohort sampled during active COVID-19. The sequence is built from TRBV6-5 and TRBJ1-2; TRBD1 is a weak D gene call, 5 bases matching. The sample was peripheral blood. The nucleotide sequence is TGTGCCAGCAGTTACTCGGGAGCAGGGAGGAACTATGGCTACACCTTC. This sequence encodes CASSYSGAGRNYGYTF.